This T cell receptor (beta chain) was found in a study of OX40 agonist ivuxolimab in advanced cancers. Study-level background: The group had a mean age of around 60 years, ranged from about 20 to 90, and was 82.7% male. Whole-study findings and limits: The mean number of expanded clones was higher in CD8+ T cells than in CD4+.

Profiling relied on immunoSEQ multiplex PCR, and the TCRdb table lists in-frame clones only, not all of them. The repertoire holds 81,000 or so clones, about 88% seen once, with 0.47% in the top ten. The cohort excluded patients with autoimmune disease history or systemic immunosuppression. Germline V gene data show CDR1 as LNHDA and CDR2 as SQIVND (reference sequence). The CDR3 has 17 amino acids. V shed 3 bases and J shed 1 base, with 18 bases lying between them. The table lists this clone with a count of one. Antigen specificity is unknown. The sample in question was CD4+ or CD8+ T cells sorted from blood, obtained in a trial of the OX40 agonist ivuxolimab. The V and J genes are TRBV19 and TRBJ2-5; D ambiguous. The TCR was taken from an adult with an advanced solid tumor such as melanoma, head and neck, liver or kidney cancer. In nucleotides, the CDR3 is TGTGCCAGTAGTATTGGGTTCGTGTCGTTAGCCCAAGAGACCCAGTACTTC. Protein product: CASSIGFVSLAQETQYF.